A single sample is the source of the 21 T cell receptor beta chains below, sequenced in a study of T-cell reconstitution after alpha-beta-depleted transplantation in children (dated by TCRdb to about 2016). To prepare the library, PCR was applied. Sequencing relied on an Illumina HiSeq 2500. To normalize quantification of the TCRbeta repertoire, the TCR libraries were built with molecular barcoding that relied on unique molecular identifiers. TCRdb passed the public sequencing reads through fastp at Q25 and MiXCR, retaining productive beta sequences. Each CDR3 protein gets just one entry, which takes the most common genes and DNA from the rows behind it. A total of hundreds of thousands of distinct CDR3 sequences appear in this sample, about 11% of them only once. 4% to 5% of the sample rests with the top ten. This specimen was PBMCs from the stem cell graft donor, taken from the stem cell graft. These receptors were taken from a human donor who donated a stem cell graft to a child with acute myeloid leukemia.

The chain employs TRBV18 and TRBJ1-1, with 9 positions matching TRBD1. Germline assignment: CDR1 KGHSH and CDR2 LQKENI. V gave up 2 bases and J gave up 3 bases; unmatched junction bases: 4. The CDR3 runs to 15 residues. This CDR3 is CASSPIQGADTEAFF. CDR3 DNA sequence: TGTGCCAGCTCACCAATACAGGGGGCGGACACTGAAGCTTTCTTT.

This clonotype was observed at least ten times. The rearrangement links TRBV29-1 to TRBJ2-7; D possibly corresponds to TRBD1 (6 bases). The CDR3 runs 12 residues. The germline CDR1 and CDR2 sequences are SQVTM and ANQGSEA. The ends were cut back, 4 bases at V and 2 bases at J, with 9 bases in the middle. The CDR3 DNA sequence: TGCAGCGTTGGACAGGTCCCCTACGAGCAGTACTTC. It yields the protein CSVGQVPYEQYF.

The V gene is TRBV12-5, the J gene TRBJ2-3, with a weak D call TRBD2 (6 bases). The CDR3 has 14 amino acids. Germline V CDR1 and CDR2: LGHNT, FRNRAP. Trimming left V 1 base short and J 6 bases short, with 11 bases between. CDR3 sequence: CASGLEPSADTQYF. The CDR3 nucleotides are TGTGCTAGTGGTTTGGAGCCTAGCGCCGATACGCAGTATTTT.

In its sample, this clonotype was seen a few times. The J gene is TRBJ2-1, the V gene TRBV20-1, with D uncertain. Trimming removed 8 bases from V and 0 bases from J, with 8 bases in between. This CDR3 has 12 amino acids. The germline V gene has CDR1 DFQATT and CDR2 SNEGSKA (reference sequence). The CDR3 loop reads CSHRSSYNEQFF. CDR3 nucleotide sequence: TGCAGTCATAGGAGCTCCTACAATGAGCAGTTCTTC.

CDR3 bases: TGTGCCAGCAGTCTTGGTCGGGCAGGGGAGCATGGCTACACCTTC. It codes for CASSLGRAGEHGYTF. The chain employs TRBV12-3 or TRBV12-4 and TRBJ1-2; D is perhaps TRBD1 (6 bases). Trimming pared 5 bases from V and 6 bases from J, leaving 19 bases between. The CDR3 is made up of 15 amino acids.

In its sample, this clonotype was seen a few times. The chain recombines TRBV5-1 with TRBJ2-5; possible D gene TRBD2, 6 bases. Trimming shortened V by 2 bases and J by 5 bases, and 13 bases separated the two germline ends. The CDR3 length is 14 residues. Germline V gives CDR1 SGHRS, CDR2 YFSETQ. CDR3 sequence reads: CASSFTGVGETQYF. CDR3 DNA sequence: TGCGCCAGCAGCTTTACGGGAGTAGGCGAGACCCAGTACTTC. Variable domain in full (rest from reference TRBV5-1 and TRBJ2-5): KAGVTQTPRYLIKTRGQQVTLSCSPISGHRSVSWYQQTPGQGLQFLFEYFSETQRNKGNFPGRFSGRQFSNSRSEMNVSTLELGDSALYLCASSFTGVGETQYFGPGTRLLVL.

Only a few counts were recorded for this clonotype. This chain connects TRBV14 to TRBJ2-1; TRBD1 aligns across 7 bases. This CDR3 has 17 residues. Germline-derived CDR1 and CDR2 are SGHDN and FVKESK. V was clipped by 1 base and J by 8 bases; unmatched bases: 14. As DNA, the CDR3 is TGTGCCAGCAGCCAAGTTGGTGTGGGGACAGATATCTATGAGCAGTTCTTC. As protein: CASSQVGVGTDIYEQFF.

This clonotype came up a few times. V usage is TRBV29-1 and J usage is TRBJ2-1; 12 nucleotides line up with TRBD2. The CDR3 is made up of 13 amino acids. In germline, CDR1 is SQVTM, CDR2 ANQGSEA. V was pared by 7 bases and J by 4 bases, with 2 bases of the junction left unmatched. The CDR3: CSAGLAGYNEQFF. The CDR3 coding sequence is TGCAGCGCCGGACTAGCGGGATACAATGAGCAGTTCTTC.

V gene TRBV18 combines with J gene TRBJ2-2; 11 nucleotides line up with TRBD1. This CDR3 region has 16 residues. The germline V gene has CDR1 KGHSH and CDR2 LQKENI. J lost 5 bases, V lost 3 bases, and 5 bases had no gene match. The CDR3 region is CASSPDRGLMTGELFF. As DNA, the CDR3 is TGTGCCAGCTCACCGGACAGGGGGCTGATGACCGGGGAGCTGTTTTTT.

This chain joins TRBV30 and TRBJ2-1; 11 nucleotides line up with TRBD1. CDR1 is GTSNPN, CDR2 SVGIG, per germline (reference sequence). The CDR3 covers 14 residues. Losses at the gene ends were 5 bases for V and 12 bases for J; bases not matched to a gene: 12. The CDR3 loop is CAWESGQGVSGQFF. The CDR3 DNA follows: TGTGCCTGGGAATCGGGACAGGGGGTCTCGGGGCAGTTCTTC.

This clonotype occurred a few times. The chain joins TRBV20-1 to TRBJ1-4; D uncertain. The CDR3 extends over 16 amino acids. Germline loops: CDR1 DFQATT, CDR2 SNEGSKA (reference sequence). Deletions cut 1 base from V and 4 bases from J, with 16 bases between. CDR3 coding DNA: TGCAGTGCTAGAGCCGCCCGGGAGGGCCTTAATGAAAAACTGTTTTTT. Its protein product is CSARAAREGLNEKLFF.

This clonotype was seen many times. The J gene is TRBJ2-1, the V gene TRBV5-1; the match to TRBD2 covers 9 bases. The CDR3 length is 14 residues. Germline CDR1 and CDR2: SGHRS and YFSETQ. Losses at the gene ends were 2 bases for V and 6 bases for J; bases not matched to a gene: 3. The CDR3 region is CASSFSGSVNEQFF. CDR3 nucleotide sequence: TGCGCCAGCAGCTTTAGCGGGAGCGTCAATGAGCAGTTCTTC.

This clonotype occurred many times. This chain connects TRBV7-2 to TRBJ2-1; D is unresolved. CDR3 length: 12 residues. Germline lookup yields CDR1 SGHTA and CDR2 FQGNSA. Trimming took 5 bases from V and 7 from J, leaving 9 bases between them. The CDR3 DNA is TGTGCCAGCAGCCGGGTGGGGAATGAGCAGTTCTTC. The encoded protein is CASSRVGNEQFF.

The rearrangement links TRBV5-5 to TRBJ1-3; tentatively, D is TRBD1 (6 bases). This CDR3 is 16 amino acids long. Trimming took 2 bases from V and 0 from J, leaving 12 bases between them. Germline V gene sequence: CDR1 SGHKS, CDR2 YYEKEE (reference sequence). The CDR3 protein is CASSFSGASSGNTIYF. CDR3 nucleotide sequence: TGTGCCAGCAGCTTTTCAGGGGCTTCCTCTGGAAACACCATATATTTT.

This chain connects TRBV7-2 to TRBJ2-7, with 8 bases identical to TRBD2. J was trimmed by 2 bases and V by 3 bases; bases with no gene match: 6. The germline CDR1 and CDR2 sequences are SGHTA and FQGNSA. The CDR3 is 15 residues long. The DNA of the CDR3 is TGTGCCAGCAGCTTCAGCGGGGGATCGACCTACGAGCAGTACTTC. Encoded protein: CASSFSGGSTYEQYF.

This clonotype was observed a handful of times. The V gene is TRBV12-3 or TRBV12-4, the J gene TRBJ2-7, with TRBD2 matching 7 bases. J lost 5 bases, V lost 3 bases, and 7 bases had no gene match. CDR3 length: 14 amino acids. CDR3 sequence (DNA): TGTGCCAGCAGTTTGGCGGGAGTAGTAGACGAGCAGTACTTC. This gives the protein CASSLAGVVDEQYF.

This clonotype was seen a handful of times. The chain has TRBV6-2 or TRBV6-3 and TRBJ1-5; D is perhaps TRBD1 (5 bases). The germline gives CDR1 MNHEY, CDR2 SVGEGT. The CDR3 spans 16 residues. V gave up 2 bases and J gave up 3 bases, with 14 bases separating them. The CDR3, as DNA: TGTGCCAGCAGTTACGGGGCAGGGTGGGTCAATCAGCCCCAGCATTTT. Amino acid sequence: CASSYGAGWVNQPQHF.

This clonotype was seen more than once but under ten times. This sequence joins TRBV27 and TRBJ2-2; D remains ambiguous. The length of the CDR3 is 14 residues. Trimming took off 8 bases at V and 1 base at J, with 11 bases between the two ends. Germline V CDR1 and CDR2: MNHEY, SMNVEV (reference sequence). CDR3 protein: CASAWWRNTGELFF. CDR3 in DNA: TGTGCCAGCGCCTGGTGGCGGAACACCGGGGAGCTGTTTTTT.

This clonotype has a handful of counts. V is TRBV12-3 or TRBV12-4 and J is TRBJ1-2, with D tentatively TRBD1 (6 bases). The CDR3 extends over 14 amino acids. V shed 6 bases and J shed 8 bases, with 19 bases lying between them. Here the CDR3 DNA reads TGTGCCAGCAGCCCGGGGGGGCCGCCGGGCGGCTACACCTTC. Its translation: CASSPGGPPGGYTF.

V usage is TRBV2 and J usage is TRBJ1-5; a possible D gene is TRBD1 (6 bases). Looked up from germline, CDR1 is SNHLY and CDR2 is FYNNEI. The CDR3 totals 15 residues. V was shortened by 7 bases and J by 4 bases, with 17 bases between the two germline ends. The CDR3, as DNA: TGTGCCAGCACGGTGGGCCGGACAGCAAATCAGCCCCAGCATTTT. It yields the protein CASTVGRTANQPQHF.

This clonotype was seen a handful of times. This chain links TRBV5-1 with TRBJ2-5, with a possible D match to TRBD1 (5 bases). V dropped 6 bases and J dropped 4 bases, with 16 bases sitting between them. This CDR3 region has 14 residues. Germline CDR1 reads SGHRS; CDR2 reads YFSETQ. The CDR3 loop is CASKDTALGETQYF. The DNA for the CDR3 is TGCGCCAGCAAGGACACCGCCCTGGGAGAGACCCAGTACTTC.